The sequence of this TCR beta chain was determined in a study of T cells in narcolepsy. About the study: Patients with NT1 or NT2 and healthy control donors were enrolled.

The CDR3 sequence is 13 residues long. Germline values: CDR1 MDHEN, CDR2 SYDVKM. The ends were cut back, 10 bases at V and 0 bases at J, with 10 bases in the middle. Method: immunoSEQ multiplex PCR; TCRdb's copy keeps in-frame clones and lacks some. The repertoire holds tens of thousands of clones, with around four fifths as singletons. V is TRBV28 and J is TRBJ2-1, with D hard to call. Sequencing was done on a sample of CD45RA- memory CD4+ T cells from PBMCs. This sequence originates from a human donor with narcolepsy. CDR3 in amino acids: CATRESSYNEQFF. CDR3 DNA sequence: TGTGCCACAAGGGAAAGCTCCTACAATGAGCAGTTCTTC. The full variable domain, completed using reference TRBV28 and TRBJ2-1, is DVKVTQSSRYLVKRTGEKVFLECVQDMDHENMFWYRQDPGLGLRLIYFSYDVKMKEKGDIPEGYSVSREKKERFSLILESASTNQTSMYLCATRESSYNEQFFGPGTRLTVL.